This TCR beta chain was recovered during a study of blood T cell repertoires in COVID-19. Study-wide context: Whether acute or convalescent, the COVID-19 samples came from the United States, Italy and Spain. Sources were T cells, B-cell-depleted T cells, or PBMCs; the material itself was cDNA or gDNA.

Per the original data handling: Cell counts per sample came from amplifying reference gene primers. Using immunoSEQ multiplex PCR, the repertoire was profiled, and TCRdb retains in-frame clones only, with some absent. From that table come the V and J calls and clone size; the DNA was used to work out D and trimming. Found here are about 120,000 clones, roughly 77% of them singletons; the top ten hold 16%. CDR1 and CDR2 (germline): MNHEY, SVGAGI. V lost 2 bases to trimming and J lost 5 bases, with 15 bases between them. The CDR3 extends over 15 amino acids. V usage is TRBV6-5 and J usage is TRBJ2-5, with TRBD2 as a possible D gene (6 bases). This sequence originates from a man aged 60-69 years with active or convalescent COVID-19. The sample was peripheral blood. As DNA, the CDR3 is TGTGCCAGCAGTTACAGGCAGGGAGGTATGGAGACCCAGTACTTC. It encodes CASSYRQGGMETQYF.